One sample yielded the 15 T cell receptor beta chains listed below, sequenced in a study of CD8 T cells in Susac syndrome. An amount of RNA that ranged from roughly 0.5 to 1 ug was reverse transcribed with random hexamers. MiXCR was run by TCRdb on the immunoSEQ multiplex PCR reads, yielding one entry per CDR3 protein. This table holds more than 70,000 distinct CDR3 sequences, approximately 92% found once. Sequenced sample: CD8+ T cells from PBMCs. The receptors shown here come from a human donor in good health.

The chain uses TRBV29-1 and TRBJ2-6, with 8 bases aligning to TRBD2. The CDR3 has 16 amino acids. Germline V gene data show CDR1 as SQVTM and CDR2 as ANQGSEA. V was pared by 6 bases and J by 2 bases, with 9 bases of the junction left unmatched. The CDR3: CSVRGTRLTGANVLTF. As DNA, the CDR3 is TGCAGCGTAAGGGGGACTAGGCTTACTGGGGCCAACGTCCTGACTTTC.

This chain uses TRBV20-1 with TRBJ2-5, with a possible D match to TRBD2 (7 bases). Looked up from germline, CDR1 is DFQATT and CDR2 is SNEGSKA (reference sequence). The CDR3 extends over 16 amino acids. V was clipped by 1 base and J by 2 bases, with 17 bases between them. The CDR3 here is CSARGPNGGPQETQYF. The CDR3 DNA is TGCAGTGCTAGAGGACCCAACGGGGGGCCGCAAGAGACCCAGTACTTC.

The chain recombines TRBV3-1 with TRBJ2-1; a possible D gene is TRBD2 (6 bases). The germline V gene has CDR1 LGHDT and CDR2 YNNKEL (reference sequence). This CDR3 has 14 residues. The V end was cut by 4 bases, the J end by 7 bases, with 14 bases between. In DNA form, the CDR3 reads TGTGCCAGCAGCCCCAGGAGGGCGGTGAATGAGCAGTTCTTC. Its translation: CASSPRRAVNEQFF.

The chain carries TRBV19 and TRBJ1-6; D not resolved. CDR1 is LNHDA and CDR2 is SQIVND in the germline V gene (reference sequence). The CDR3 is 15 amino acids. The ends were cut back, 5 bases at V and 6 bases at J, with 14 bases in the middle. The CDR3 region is CASSAFVGINSPLHF. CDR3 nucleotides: TGTGCCAGTAGTGCATTCGTGGGCATTAATTCACCCCTCCACTTT.

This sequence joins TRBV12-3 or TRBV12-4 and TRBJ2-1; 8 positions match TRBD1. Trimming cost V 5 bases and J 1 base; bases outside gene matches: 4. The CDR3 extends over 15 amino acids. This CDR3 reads CASSPTGGSYNEQFF. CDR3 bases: TGTGCCAGCAGTCCTACAGGGGGTTCCTACAATGAGCAGTTCTTC.

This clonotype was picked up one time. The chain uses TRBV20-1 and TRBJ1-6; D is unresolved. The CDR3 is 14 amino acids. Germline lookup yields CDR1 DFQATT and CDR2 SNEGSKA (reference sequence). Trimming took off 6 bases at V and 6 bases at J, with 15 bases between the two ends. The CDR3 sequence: CSAALGIFNSPLHF. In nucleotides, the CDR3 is TGCAGTGCGGCCCTCGGGATCTTTAATTCACCCCTCCACTTT.

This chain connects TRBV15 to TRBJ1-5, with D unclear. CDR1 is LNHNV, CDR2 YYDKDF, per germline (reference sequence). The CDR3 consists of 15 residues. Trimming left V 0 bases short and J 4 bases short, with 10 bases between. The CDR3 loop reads CATSRDSRANQPQHF. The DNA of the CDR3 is TGTGCCACCAGCAGAGATTCAAGGGCTAATCAGCCCCAGCATTTT.

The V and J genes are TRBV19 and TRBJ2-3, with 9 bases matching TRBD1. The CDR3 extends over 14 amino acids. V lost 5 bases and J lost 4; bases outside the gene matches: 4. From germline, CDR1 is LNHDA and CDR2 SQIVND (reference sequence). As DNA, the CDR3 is TGTGCCAGTAGTCGGACAGGGGTTCCAGATACGCAGTATTTT. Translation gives CASSRTGVPDTQYF.

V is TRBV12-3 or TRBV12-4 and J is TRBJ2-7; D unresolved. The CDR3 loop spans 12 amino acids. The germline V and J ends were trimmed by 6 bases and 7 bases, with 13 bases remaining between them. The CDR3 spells CASSSPVWEQYF. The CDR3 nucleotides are TGTGCCAGCAGCTCCCCGGTTTGGGAGCAGTACTTC.

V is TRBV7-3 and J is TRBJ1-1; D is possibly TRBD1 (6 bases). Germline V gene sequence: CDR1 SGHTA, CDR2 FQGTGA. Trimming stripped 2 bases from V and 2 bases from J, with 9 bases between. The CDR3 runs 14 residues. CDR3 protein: CASSLGQFNTEAFF. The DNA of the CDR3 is TGTGCCAGCAGCTTAGGACAGTTCAACACTGAAGCTTTCTTT.

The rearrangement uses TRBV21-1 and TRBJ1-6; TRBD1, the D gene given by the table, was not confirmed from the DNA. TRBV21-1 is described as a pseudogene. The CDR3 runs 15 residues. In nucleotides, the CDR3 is TGTGCCAGCAGCAAAGAGCCGGGGCAAGATTCACCCCTCCACTTT. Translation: CASSKEPGQDSPLHF.

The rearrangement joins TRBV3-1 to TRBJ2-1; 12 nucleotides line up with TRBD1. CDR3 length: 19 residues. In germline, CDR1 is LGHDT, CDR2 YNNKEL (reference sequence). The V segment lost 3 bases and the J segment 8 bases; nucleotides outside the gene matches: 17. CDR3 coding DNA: TGTGCCAGCAGCCAGACCCCCCCCCTACCGGGACAGGGGGCGCATGAGCAGTTCTTC. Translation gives CASSQTPPLPGQGAHEQFF.

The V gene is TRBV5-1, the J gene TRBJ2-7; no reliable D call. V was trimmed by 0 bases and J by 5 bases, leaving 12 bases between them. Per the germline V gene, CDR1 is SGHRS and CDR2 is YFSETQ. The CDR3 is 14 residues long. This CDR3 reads CASSLGVSWDEQYF. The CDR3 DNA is TGCGCCAGCAGCTTGGGTGTCTCCTGGGACGAGCAGTACTTC.

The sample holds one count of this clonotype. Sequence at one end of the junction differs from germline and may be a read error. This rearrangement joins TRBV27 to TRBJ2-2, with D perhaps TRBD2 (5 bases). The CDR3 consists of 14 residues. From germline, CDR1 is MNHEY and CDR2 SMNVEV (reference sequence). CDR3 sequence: CASSYPSGTGKLFF. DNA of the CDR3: TGTGCCAGCAGTTACCCCTCAGGTACCGGGAAGCTGTTTTTT.

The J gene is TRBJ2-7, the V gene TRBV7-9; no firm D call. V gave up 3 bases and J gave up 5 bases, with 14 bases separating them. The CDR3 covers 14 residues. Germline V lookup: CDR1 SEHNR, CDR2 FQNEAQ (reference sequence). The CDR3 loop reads CASSFVGPPHEQYF. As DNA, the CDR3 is TGTGCCAGCAGCTTCGTCGGGCCCCCCCACGAGCAGTACTTC.